This T cell receptor (beta chain) was recorded in a study of T-cell reconstitution after alpha-beta-depleted transplantation in children. General study findings and limits: Reportedly, roughly two months post-transplant, alpha-beta T cells arose from several hundred expanded graft clones. A year had passed since transplant, and T-cell counts and diversity by then came mostly from newly produced T cells. High day-60 TCRbeta diversity in some patients came from surviving recipient T cells and thymic progenitors.

This clonotype was seen a few times. Its antigen is as yet unknown. The CDR3 has 15 amino acids. Germline CDR1 SGHTA, CDR2 FQGNSA. Trimming removed 4 bases at V and 6 bases at J, with 17 bases between. Using unique molecular identifiers, the investigators prepared the TCRbeta library. MiXCR, applied by TCRdb to the PCR reads, yields one record per CDR3 protein. The table shows around 440,000 distinct CDR3 sequences, with 10% occurring only once. The source is a child under 10 years old with inherited bone marrow failure, due to receive a stem cell transplant. The chain combines TRBV7-2 with TRBJ2-3, with D maybe TRBD2 (6 bases). Here the sequenced sample was PBMCs, taken before TCRalphabeta/CD19-depleted stem cell transplant. For the CDR3, the DNA is TGTGCCAGCAGCTCGGGACTCCGAAGTGTCGATACGCAGTATTTT. It specifies CASSSGLRSVDTQYF.